What follows are 13 T cell receptor beta chains derived from one specimen sequenced in a study of regulatory T cells in long-lasting Graves disease. For TCR beta, libraries came from iRepertoire HTBI primers and Arm-PCR of CDR3 regions. TCRdb passed the multiplex PCR reads through MiXCR, listing each CDR3 protein once. The sample gives approximately 690,000 distinct CDR3 sequences, around 30% of which show up once; under 50% is in the top ten. Time point noted: persistent/refractory GD, antithyroid drugs over 5 years with positive TRAb. Following extraction of RNA from PBMCs, that RNA was used to make the TCR library. This specimen consisted of peripheral blood mononuclear cells (PBMCs), obtained when the disease was refractory, from a patient treated with antithyroid drugs. Receptor source: a female donor with Graves disease.

The V and J genes are TRBV7-9 and TRBJ2-5; 8 nucleotides agree with TRBD2. The CDR3 spans 14 residues. In germline, CDR1 is SEHNR, CDR2 FQNEAQ (reference sequence). Trimming at V came to 5 bases and at J to 4 bases, leaving 6 bases not matched to a gene. CDR3 loop: CASSRRSGGETQYF. DNA for the CDR3: TGTGCCAGCAGCCGGCGGAGCGGGGGAGAGACCCAGTACTTC.

The table lists this clonotype with a few counts. This chain links TRBV7-8 with TRBJ1-5; possibly TRBD1 for D (5 bases). The V end was cut by 1 base, the J end by 3 bases, with 13 bases between. Germline V gene lookup returns CDR1 SGHVS and CDR2 FQNEAQ. This CDR3 is 16 amino acids long. The CDR3 nucleotides read TGTGCCAGCAGCTTAGACGGCAGGGCGTACAATCAGCCCCAGCATTTT. Encoded protein: CASSLDGRAYNQPQHF.

The table lists this clonotype with a few counts. The V and J genes are TRBV27 and TRBJ2-5, with TRBD1 matching over 8 bases. The CDR3 runs to 14 residues. Germline assignment: CDR1 MNHEY and CDR2 SMNVEV (reference sequence). Trimming at V came to 4 bases and at J to 4 bases, leaving 5 bases not matched to a gene. CDR3 loop: CASSSGQGLETQYF. Here the CDR3 DNA reads TGTGCCAGCAGTTCTGGACAGGGTTTAGAGACCCAGTACTTC.

The chain recombines TRBV28 with TRBJ2-7, with unresolved D. V shed 3 bases and J shed 2 bases, with 11 bases lying between them. The CDR3 extends over 14 amino acids. Germline V gene sequence: CDR1 MDHEN, CDR2 SYDVKM. This chain's CDR3 is CASSFSRSPYEQYF. The CDR3 bases are TGTGCCAGCAGTTTCAGCAGGAGCCCCTACGAGCAGTACTTC.

J is TRBJ2-5 and V is TRBV5-1; the D gene could be TRBD1 or TRBD2 (5 bases each). Germline CDR1 and CDR2: SGHRS and YFSETQ. V was cut by 4 bases and J by 4 bases, with 14 bases left in between. The CDR3 sequence is 14 residues long. CDR3 residues: CASSQGAGIETQYF. The DNA of the CDR3 is TGCGCCAGCAGCCAGGGCGCCGGGATAGAGACCCAGTACTTC.

This clonotype was seen repeatedly, ten times or more. This chain uses TRBV5-1 with TRBJ1-1; D gene ambiguous. Germline CDR1 reads SGHRS; CDR2 reads YFSETQ. The CDR3 runs to 15 residues. Trimming left V 6 bases short and J 1 base short, with 16 bases between. The CDR3 DNA is TGCGCCAGCAACCGGGCTCCCGTCACGAACACTGAAGCTTTCTTT. This gives the protein CASNRAPVTNTEAFF.

This clonotype has more than one count but fewer than ten. The rearrangement links TRBV6-2 or TRBV6-3 to TRBJ2-1, with D unresolved. Germline assignment: CDR1 MNHEY and CDR2 SVGEGT. V was cut by 0 bases and J by 7 bases, with 16 bases left in between. The CDR3 has 16 residues. CDR3 residues: CASSYSLLPPVNEQFF. CDR3 nucleotides: TGTGCCAGCAGTTACTCGCTACTACCTCCCGTGAATGAGCAGTTCTTC.

This clonotype was seen at least ten times. The rearrangement joins TRBV5-1 to TRBJ2-2; TRBD2 might be the D (6 bases). Germline V gives CDR1 SGHRS, CDR2 YFSETQ. The CDR3 has 15 residues. V was trimmed by 4 bases and J by 7 bases, leaving 17 bases between them. CDR3 region: CASSLGSRLSGELFF. CDR3 sequence (DNA): TGCGCCAGCAGCCTCGGGAGCAGGTTAAGCGGGGAGCTGTTTTTT.

This clonotype was seen many times. The V call is TRBV28, the J call TRBJ1-2; 10 nucleotides agree with TRBD1. V trimming: 5 bases; J trimming: 8 bases; junction bases outside the gene matches: 11. The germline V gene has CDR1 MDHEN and CDR2 SYDVKM. The CDR3 spans 15 residues. The CDR3 nucleotides read TGTGCCAGCAGTCGACCCTCGGGACAGGGGCGAGGCTACACCTTC. Its translation is CASSRPSGQGRGYTF.

This clonotype was recorded at least ten times. The V call is TRBV12-3 or TRBV12-4, the J call TRBJ1-2; D uncertain. Trimming shortened V by 5 bases and J by 4 bases, and 11 bases separated the two germline ends. The CDR3 length is 13 residues. The CDR3 loop is CASSGGPSYGYTF. The CDR3 nucleotides read TGTGCCAGCAGTGGAGGTCCCTCCTATGGCTACACCTTC.

This clonotype was counted a few times. This rearrangement joins TRBV5-8 to TRBJ1-5; a possible D gene is TRBD1 (6 bases). In germline, CDR1 is SGHTS, CDR2 YDEGEE. V shed 3 bases and J shed 0 bases, with 13 bases lying between them. The CDR3 extends over 16 amino acids. CDR3 DNA sequence: TGTGCCAGCAGCTCGAGGCCGGACAGTAGCAATCAGCCCCAGCATTTT. Encoded protein: CASSSRPDSSNQPQHF.

The V and J genes are TRBV7-3 and TRBJ1-6, with D perhaps TRBD1 (5 bases). The CDR3 covers 13 residues. Trimming took 1 base from V and 12 from J, leaving 10 bases between them. From germline, CDR1 is SGHTA and CDR2 FQGTGA. CDR3: CASSLMGQGPLHF. The DNA for the CDR3 is TGTGCCAGCAGCTTAATGGGGCAGGGACCCCTCCACTTT. The whole variable domain, filled in from reference TRBV7-3 and TRBJ1-6, reads GAGVSQTPSNKVTEKGKYVELRCDPISGHTALYWYRQSLGQGPEFLIYFQGTGAADDSGLPNDRFFAVRPEGSVSTLKIQRTERGDSAVYLCASSLMGQGPLHFGNGTRLTVT.

The rearrangement uses TRBV6-5 and TRBJ2-1; D is ambiguous. This CDR3 region has 12 residues. Germline V CDR1 and CDR2: MNHEY, SVGAGI. Trimming cost V 2 bases and J 10 bases, with 9 bases left between them. Here the CDR3 reads CASSYTWREQFF. The CDR3 nucleotides read TGTGCCAGCAGTTACACCTGGCGGGAGCAGTTCTTC.